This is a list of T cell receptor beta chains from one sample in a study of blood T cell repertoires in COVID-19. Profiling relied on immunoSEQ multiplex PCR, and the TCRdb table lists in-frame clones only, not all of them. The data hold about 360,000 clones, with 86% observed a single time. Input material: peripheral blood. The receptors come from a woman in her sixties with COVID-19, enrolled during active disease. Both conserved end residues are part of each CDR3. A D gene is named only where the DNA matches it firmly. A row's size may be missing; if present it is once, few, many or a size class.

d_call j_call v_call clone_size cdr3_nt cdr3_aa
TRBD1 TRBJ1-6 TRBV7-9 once TGTGCCAGCAGCTCGACAGGGGTTTTAGATTCACCCCTCCACTTT CASSSTGVLDSPLHF
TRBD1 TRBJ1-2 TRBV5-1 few TGCGCCAGCAGCTTGGGGGCAGGGGGCTATGGCTACACCTTC CASSLGAGGYGYTF
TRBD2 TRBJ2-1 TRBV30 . TGTGCCTGGGCCGGGGCGGGGGGCTTATACAATGAGCAGTTCTTC CAWAGAGGLYNEQFF
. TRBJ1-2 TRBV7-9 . TGTGCCAGCAGCTTAGAAAATAACCAGGGGCAACGGGGCTACACCTTC CASSLENNQGQRGYTF
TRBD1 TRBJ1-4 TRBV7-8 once TGTGCCAGCAGCCGTACCGGGACAGTAAATGAAAAACTGTTTTTT CASSRTGTVNEKLFF
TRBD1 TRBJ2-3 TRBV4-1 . TGCGCCAGCAGCTCCCCCGGGACAGCGGCAGATACGCAGTATTTT CASSSPGTAADTQYF
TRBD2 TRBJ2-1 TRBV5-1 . TGCGCCAGCAGCTTGGTTGGCGGGGGGCCTTACTACAATGAGCAGTTCTTC CASSLVGGGPYYNEQFF
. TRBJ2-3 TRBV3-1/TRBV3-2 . TGTGCCAGCAGCGCTCGACTACGGGAGCTCACAGATACGCAGTATTTT CASSARLRELTDTQYF
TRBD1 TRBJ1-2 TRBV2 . TGTGCCAGCAGTGAAACCCCAGGGGGAGGCTATGGCTACACCTTC CASSETPGGGYGYTF
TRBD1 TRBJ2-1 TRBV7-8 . TGTGCCAGCAGCTCCAGGACAGGCTCCTACAATGAGCAGTTCTTC CASSSRTGSYNEQFF
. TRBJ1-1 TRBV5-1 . TGCGCCAGCAGCTCTCGACAGCTCATAATGAACACTGAAGCTTTCTTT CASSSRQLIMNTEAFF
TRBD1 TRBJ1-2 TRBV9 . TGTGCCAGCAGCGCAGGCTCAGGGACAGGGTTTGGCTACACCTTC CASSAGSGTGFGYTF
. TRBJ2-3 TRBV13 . TGTGCCAGCAGCTTAAGGTGGGGGCGGACAGATACGCAGTATTTT CASSLRWGRTDTQYF
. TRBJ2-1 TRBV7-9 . TGTGCCAGCACCACTTACCCGATGGCCGGCGGTGAGCAGTTCTTC CASTTYPMAGGEQFF